Listed here is a single T cell receptor (beta chain). Its antigen is unknown. The source of the sample is a study of CD8 T cells in ankylosing spondylitis. Study-wide findings and caveats: A motif in TCR beta, a set of 8 or 9 highly homologous variants, appeared characteristic of ankylosing spondylitis blood. Significant enrichment of disease-linked clones was reportedly seen in matched ankylosing spondylitis synovial fluid.

TCRdb reprocessed the 5' RACE reads via MiXCR and lists one record per CDR3 protein. The table records around 770,000 distinct CDR3 sequences, approximately 12% of them present only once. Germline V gene lookup returns CDR1 LGHNA and CDR2 YSLEER. The CDR3 is 15 amino acids. Trimming pared 2 bases from V and 5 bases from J, leaving 16 bases between. V and J are TRBV4-3 and TRBJ2-7; no firm D call. Sequenced: blood, either unsorted or a sorted T cell fraction (not recorded which). This TCR was recovered from a male donor with ankylosing spondylitis. The CDR3: CASSQSGRWDHEQYF. The CDR3 DNA is TGCGCCAGCAGCCAAAGTGGGCGCTGGGATCACGAGCAGTACTTC.